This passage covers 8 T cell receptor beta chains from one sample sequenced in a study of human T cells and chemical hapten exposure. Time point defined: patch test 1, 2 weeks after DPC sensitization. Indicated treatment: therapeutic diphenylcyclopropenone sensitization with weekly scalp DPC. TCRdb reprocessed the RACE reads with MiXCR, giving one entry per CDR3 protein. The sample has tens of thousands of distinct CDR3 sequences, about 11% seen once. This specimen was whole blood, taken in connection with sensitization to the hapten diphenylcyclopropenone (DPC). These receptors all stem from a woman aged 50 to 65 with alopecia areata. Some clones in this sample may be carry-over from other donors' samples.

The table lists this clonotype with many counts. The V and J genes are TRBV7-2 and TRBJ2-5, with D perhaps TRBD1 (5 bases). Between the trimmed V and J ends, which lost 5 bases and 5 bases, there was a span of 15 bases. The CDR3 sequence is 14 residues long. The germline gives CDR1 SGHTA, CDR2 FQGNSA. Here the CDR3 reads CASSAGHGVETQYF. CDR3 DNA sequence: TGTGCCAGCAGCGCAGGACATGGGGTCGAGACCCAGTACTTC.

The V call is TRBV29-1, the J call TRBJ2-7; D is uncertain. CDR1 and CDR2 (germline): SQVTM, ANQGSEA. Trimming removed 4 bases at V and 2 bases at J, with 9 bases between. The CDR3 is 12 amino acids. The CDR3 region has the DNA TGCAGCGTTGCGGGTGAAACCTACGAGCAGTACTTC. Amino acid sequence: CSVAGETYEQYF.

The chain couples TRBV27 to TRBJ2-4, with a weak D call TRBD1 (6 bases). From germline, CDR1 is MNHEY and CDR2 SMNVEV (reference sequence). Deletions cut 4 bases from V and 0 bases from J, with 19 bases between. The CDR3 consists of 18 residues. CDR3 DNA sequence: TGTGCCAGCAGTTCCTCCGGACAGATCACCACAGCCAAAAACATTCAGTACTTC. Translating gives CASSSSGQITTAKNIQYF.

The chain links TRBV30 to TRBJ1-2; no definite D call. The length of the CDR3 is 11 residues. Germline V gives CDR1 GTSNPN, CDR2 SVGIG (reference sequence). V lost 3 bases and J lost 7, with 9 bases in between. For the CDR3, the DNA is TGTGCCTGGAGCATGGCGGGTGGCTACACCTTC. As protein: CAWSMAGGYTF. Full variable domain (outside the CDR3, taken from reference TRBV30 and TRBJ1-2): SQTIHQWPATLVQPVGSPLSLECTVEGTSNPNLYWYRQAAGRGLQLLFYSVGIGQISSEVPQNLSASRPQDRQFILSSKKLLLSDSGFYLCAWSMAGGYTFGSGTRLTVV.

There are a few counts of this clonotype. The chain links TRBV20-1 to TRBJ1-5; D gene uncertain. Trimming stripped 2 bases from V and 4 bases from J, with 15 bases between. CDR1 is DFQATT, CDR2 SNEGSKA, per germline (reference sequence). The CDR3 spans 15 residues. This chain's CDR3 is CSARSTDGKNQPQHF. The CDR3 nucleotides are TGCAGTGCTAGATCGACGGACGGGAAGAATCAGCCCCAGCATTTT.

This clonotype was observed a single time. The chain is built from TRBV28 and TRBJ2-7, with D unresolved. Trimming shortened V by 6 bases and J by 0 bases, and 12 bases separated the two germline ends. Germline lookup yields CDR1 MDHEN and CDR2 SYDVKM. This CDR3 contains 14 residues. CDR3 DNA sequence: TGTGCCAGCAGCGACGCGGTGCCCTCCTACGAGCAGTACTTC. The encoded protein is CASSDAVPSYEQYF. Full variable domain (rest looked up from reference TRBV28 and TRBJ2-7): DVKVTQSSRYLVKRTGEKVFLECVQDMDHENMFWYRQDPGLGLRLIYFSYDVKMKEKGDIPEGYSVSREKKERFSLILESASTNQTSMYLCASSDAVPSYEQYFGPGTRLTVT.

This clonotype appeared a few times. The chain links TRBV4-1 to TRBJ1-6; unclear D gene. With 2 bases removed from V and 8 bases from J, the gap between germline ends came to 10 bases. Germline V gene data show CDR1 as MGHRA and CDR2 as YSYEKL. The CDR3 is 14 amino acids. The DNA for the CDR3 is TGCGCCAGCAGCCAACTTAGGAGGGATTCACCCCTCCACTTT. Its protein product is CASSQLRRDSPLHF.

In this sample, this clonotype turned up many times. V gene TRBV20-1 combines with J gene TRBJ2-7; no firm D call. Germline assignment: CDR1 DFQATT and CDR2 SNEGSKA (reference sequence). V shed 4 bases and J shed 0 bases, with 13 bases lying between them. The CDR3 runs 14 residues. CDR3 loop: CSATPQEFSYEQYF. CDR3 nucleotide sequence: TGCAGTGCTACCCCCCAGGAATTCTCCTACGAGCAGTACTTC.